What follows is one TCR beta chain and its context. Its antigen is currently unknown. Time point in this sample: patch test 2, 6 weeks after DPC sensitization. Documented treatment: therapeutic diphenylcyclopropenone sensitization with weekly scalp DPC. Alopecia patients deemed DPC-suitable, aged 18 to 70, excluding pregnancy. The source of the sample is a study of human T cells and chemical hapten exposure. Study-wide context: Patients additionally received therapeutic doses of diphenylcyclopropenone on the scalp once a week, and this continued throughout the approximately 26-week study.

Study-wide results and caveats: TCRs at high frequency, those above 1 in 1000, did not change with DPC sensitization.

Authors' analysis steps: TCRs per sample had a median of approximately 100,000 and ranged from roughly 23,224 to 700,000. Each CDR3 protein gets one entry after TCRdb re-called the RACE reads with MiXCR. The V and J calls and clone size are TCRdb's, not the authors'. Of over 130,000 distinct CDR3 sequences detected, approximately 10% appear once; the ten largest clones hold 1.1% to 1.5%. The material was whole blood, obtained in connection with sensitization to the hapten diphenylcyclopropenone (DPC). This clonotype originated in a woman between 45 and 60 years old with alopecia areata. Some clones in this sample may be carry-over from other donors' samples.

CDR3 sequence: CASSPGLAYEQYF. For the CDR3, the DNA is TGTGCCAGCTCACCGGGACTAGCCTACGAGCAGTACTTC. The rearrangement links TRBV18 to TRBJ2-7; TRBD2 aligns across 8 bases. The CDR3 contains 13 residues. Germline values: CDR1 KGHSH, CDR2 LQKENI. Trimming took 3 bases from V and 2 from J; bases not matched to a gene: 0.